The present T cell receptor (beta chain) was sequenced within a study of CXCR3-negative and CXCR3-positive naive CD8 T cells. Findings and caveats of the study: Naive cells that were CXCR3-positive had more hydrophobic TRB CDR3s (compared with CXCR3-negative naive cells). The TRBV-TRBJ usage of naive CXCR3-negative and CXCR3-positive cells was similar, but that of memory cells differed.

UMI-tagged TRB cDNA libraries were built via 5' RACE. With the 5' RACE reads reprocessed, TCRdb shows one record per CDR3 protein and no DNA. There are roughly 110,000 distinct CDR3 sequences in the sample, with roughly 0.38% held by the top ten. Comment on this clonotype: The antigen remains unidentified.

This CDR3 spans 13 amino acids. Germline V gene sequence: CDR1 MDHEN, CDR2 SYDVKM. The clonotype was recovered from a human donor in good health. Some clones in this sample may be carry-over from other donors' samples. The specimen sequenced was naive CXCR3+ CD8+ T cells from blood. Sample subset: CD45RO-CCR7+CD27+CD95- naive CD8+ T cells expressing CXCR3 (TNR3+). V and J are TRBV28 and TRBJ2-7; the D gene TCRdb calls, TRBD1, cannot be checked with no DNA. CDR3 protein: CASSLGQGFEQYF.